This passage covers 25 T cell receptor beta chains from one sample sequenced in a study of T cell clonality in common variable immunodeficiency. Using immunoSEQ multiplex PCR, the repertoire was profiled, and TCRdb retains in-frame clones only, with some absent. This repertoire holds tens of thousands of clones, and none appear only once. The sequenced sample consisted of peripheral blood mononuclear cells. The receptors shown here come from a person aged 18-70 years in good health.

This clone was recorded at least ten times. The DNA is left out, because the CDR3 cannot be placed on it with certainty; the CDR3 is given as TCRdb lists it. The chain couples TRBV6-2 or TRBV6-3 to TRBJ2-7; TRBD1-2 is the table's D call, not checked against the DNA. CDR1 is MNHEY, CDR2 SVGEGT, per germline. The CDR3 length equals 15 residues, ends included. Here the CDR3 reads CASSTSREGGNEQYF.

This clone occurred many times. The read ends 3 residues early relative to the CDR3; the germline J gene fills the gap. The chain carries TRBV14 and TRBJ2-5; a weak D match, TRBD1 (6 bases). The germline V and J ends were trimmed by 1 base and 1 base, with 7 bases remaining between them. This CDR3 region has 14 residues. Per germline, CDR1 SGHDN and CDR2 FVKESK. The CDR3 bases that were read are TGTGCCAGCAGCCAAGGAGGGGGCCAAGAGACC. Its translation is CASSQGGGQET. Given in full, the CDR3 is CASSQGGGQETQYF.

At least ten counts were recorded for this clone. Read coverage stops 3 residues before the CDR3 terminus; the germline J gene supplies the remainder. V usage is TRBV30 and J usage is TRBJ1-5, with 8 bases lining up with TRBD1. Germline-derived CDR1 and CDR2 are GTSNPN and SVGIG (reference sequence). CDR3 length: 15 amino acids. After removal of 2 bases from V and 6 bases from J, the junction contained 9 bases not matched to a gene. CDR3 region: CAWSPGQGNSQPQHF. Partial CDR3 DNA: TGTGCCTGGAGTCCCGGACAGGGAAACTCTCAGCCC.

This clone occurred many times. The observed sequence ends 3 residues before the CDR3 terminus, with the missing tail filled in from the germline J gene. The V gene is TRBV7-3, the J gene TRBJ2-3; 7 bases agree with TRBD2. Germline V CDR1 and CDR2: SGHTA, FQGTGA. The trim removed 4 bases at V and 0 bases at J, leaving 10 bases unmatched. The CDR3 covers 17 residues. The covered CDR3 bases are TGTGCCAGCAGCTCCATGGGGCTAGCGGCAAGCACAGATACG. Translation gives CASSSMGLAASTDT. In full, the CDR3 reads CASSSMGLAASTDTQYF.

This clone was observed a handful of times. The read gets to within 3 residues of the CDR3 end, and the germline J gene fills in the rest. The chain has TRBV20-1 and TRBJ2-1; TRBD2 might be the D (5 bases). The CDR3 contains 15 residues. Germline loops: CDR1 DFQATT, CDR2 SNEGSKA (reference sequence). The V and J ends lost 4 bases and 0 bases respectively, with 13 bases between them. The CDR3 DNA, read in part, is TGCAGTGCTATGGGTAGCGTAATCTCCTACAATGAG. This sequence encodes CSAMGSVISYNE. The complete CDR3 protein is CSAMGSVISYNEQFF.

Many counts were recorded for this clone. The missing CDR3 end, 3 residues past where the read stops, is filled in from the germline J gene. J is TRBJ1-2 and V is TRBV15, with 7 bases matching TRBD1. There are 15 residues in the CDR3. With V trimmed by 3 bases and J by 6 bases, 10 bases remained unmatched. The V gene's germline CDR1 is LNHNV and CDR2 YYDKDF (reference sequence). The chain's CDR3 is CATSSLHKGAHGYTF. The sequenced part of the CDR3 DNA is TGTGCCACCAGCAGCCTACACAAGGGGGCTCATGGC.

This clone was seen at least ten times. From the germline J gene comes the end of the CDR3, since the read stops 3 residues before it. The J gene is TRBJ1-2, the V gene TRBV10-3, with 8 positions matching TRBD1. V trimming: 4 bases; J trimming: 5 bases; junction bases outside the gene matches: 6. Germline V lookup: CDR1 ENHRY, CDR2 SYGVKD. The CDR3 sequence is 14 residues long. The CDR3 bases that were read are TGTGCCATCAGTGCTTCGGGGACAGGATATGGC. This sequence encodes CAISASGTGYG. The CDR3, in full, reads CAISASGTGYGYTF.

There are a few counts of this clone. The read ends 3 residues early relative to the CDR3; the germline J gene fills the gap. The gene calls are TRBV20-1 and TRBJ1-6, with 7 bases that match TRBD1. Per the germline V gene, CDR1 is DFQATT and CDR2 is SNEGSKA (reference sequence). The ends lost 3 bases at V and 8 bases at J; junction bases unmatched: 10. This CDR3 is built from 15 residues. The CDR3 protein is CSARDTRGGDSPLHF. The CDR3 bases that were read are TGCAGTGCTAGGGACACACGAGGGGGCGATTCACCC.

This clone was seen ten or more times. The CDR3 end falls 3 residues outside the read, so it is completed with the germline J gene. This sequence joins TRBV7-2 and TRBJ2-3; 7 bases are a match to TRBD2. The germline CDR1 and CDR2 sequences are SGHTA and FQGNSA. The CDR3 contains 15 residues. V lost 5 bases and J lost 5; bases outside the gene matches: 10. The CDR3 region is CASSPSGTMIDTQYF. The DNA read from the CDR3 is TGTGCCAGCAGCCCGTCCGGGACTATGATAGATACG.

This clone was observed a handful of times. The CDR3 is cut off 3 residues early in the read; its end comes from the germline J gene. The rearrangement uses TRBV7-9 and TRBJ2-7, with 8 nucleotides matching TRBD1. Trimming took 5 bases from V and 5 from J; bases not matched to a gene: 2. This CDR3 is 12 amino acids long. The germline CDR1 and CDR2 sequences are SEHNR and FQNEAQ (reference sequence). The CDR3 spells CASSLTGDEQYF. CDR3 bases read: TGTGCCAGCAGCCTGACAGGGGACGAG.

This clone was seen many times. The DNA ends 3 residues before the CDR3 does, and the rest of the CDR3 is filled in from the germline J gene. The chain uses TRBV7-2 and TRBJ2-1, with 12 nucleotides matching TRBD2. The V gene end was trimmed by 5 bases and the J gene end by 5 bases; junction bases not matched to a gene: 4. Germline lookup yields CDR1 SGHTA and CDR2 FQGNSA. The CDR3 is 15 amino acids. The CDR3 here is CASSRTSGIDNEQFF. The CDR3 DNA, read in part, is TGTGCCAGCAGCCGGACTAGCGGGATCGACAATGAG.

There are many counts of this clone. The read halts 3 residues ahead of the CDR3 end, with the missing end drawn from the germline J gene. J is TRBJ2-7 and V is TRBV20-1, with D perhaps assigned TRBD1 or TRBD2 (5 bases each). Germline CDR1 reads DFQATT; CDR2 reads SNEGSKA (reference sequence). The CDR3 is made up of 13 amino acids. The V end lost 7 bases, the J end lost 6 bases, and 19 bases lay between the germline ends. CDR3 DNA (partial): TGCAGTGGTGAGGGGAAAGGACCCCTCGAG. Protein: CSGEGKGPLE. The whole CDR3 sequence is CSGEGKGPLEQYF.

At least ten counts were recorded for this clone. Read sequence stops 3 residues before the CDR3 end, and the germline J gene provides the missing end. The rearrangement links TRBV12-3 or TRBV12-4 to TRBJ1-2; TRBD1 matches 8 bases. V lost 3 bases to trimming and J lost 5 bases; unmatched junction nucleotides: 8. This CDR3 comprises 15 residues. The sequenced CDR3 bases are TGTGCCAGCAGTTTTTGGGACAGGACATCTTATGGC. Protein product: CASSFWDRTSYG. The whole CDR3 sequence reads CASSFWDRTSYGYTF.

This clone came up a few times. The read ends 3 residues before the CDR3 terminus; that terminus is restored from the germline J gene. The chain combines TRBV7-2 with TRBJ1-2, with TRBD1 as a possible D gene (5 bases). CDR1 and CDR2 from the germline V gene are SGHTA and FQGNSA. CDR3 length equals 15 residues. The DNA read from the CDR3 is TGTGCCAGCAGGCAAGCGGGACTAGCGGCCAATGAC. Translating gives CASRQAGLAAND. The full CDR3 reads CASRQAGLAANDYTF. Supplemented by reference TRBV7-2 and TRBJ1-2, the full variable domain reads GAGVSQSPSNKVTEKGKDVELRCDPISGHTALYWYRQSLGQGLEFLIYFQGNSAPDKSGLPSDRFSAERTGGSVSTLTIQRTQQEDSAVYLCASRQAGLAANDYTFGSGTRLTVV.

In this sample, this clone turned up many times. From the germline J gene comes the end of the CDR3, since the read stops 3 residues before it. The chain has TRBV14 and TRBJ2-7, with TRBD1 identical over 7 bases. Germline V CDR1 and CDR2: SGHDN, FVKESK. This CDR3 is 15 amino acids long. Trimming took 2 bases from V and 4 from J; bases not matched to a gene: 8. CDR3 loop: CASSQHRDRQYEQYF. Incomplete CDR3 DNA: TGTGCCAGCAGCCAACACCGGGACAGACAATACGAG.

This clone showed up just a few times. Read data end 3 residues before the CDR3 end; the end is taken from the germline J gene. The chain carries TRBV10-2 and TRBJ2-3, with TRBD2 matching over 11 bases. J was trimmed by 5 bases and V by 2 bases; bases with no gene match: 6. Germline CDR1 and CDR2: WSHSY and SAAADI. This CDR3 region has 16 residues. The CDR3 loop is CASSENLAGGVDTQYF. The CDR3 DNA, read in part, is TGCGCCAGCAGTGAGAACCTAGCGGGAGGTGTAGATACG.

This clone was counted at least ten times. The read ends 3 residues shy of where the CDR3 ends; the end is completed using the germline J gene. The chain employs TRBV20-1 and TRBJ1-4, with 10 bases fitting TRBD1. The V gene's germline CDR1 is DFQATT and CDR2 SNEGSKA (reference sequence). This CDR3 comprises 14 residues. Trimming removed 3 bases from V and 8 bases from J; junction bases left unmatched: 6. CDR3 DNA, as far as it was read: TGCAGTGCTAGGTGGGACAGGGGAGGCGAAAAA. Residues: CSARWDRGGEK. The full CDR3 is CSARWDRGGEKLFF.

This clone showed up many times. Sequencing ends 3 residues short of the CDR3 end; the germline J gene provides the rest. The J gene is TRBJ2-4, the V gene TRBV5-4, with 12 bases matching TRBD1. This CDR3 comprises 15 residues. Germline V gene sequence: CDR1 SGHNT, CDR2 YYREEE (reference sequence). V gave up 1 base and J gave up 7 bases; unmatched junction bases: 3. CDR3 region: CASSLPGQGANIQYF. The CDR3 bases that were read are TGTGCCAGCAGCTTGCCGGGACAGGGGGCTAACATT. The whole variable domain, filled in from reference TRBV5-4 and TRBJ2-4, reads ETGVTQSPTHLIKTRGQQVTLRCSSQSGHNTVSWYQQALGQGPQFIFQYYREEENGRGNFPPRFSGLQFPNYSSELNVNALELDDSALYLCASSLPGQGANIQYFGAGTRLSVL.

This clone came up many times. The CDR3 goes on 3 residues after the read ends, and that part is filled in from the germline J gene. J is TRBJ2-3 and V is TRBV19; 9 bases match TRBD2. The CDR3 loop spans 13 amino acids. Germline CDR1 and CDR2: LNHDA and SQIVND (reference sequence). The part of the CDR3 DNA that was read is TGTGCCAGTAGTATAGGACTAGCGGAGACG. This encodes CASSIGLAET. The whole CDR3 region reads CASSIGLAETQYF. Drawing the rest from reference TRBV19 and TRBJ2-3, the complete variable domain is DGGITQSPKYLFRKEGQNVTLSCEQNLNHDAMYWYRQDPGQGLRLIYYSQIVNDFQKGDIAEGYSVSREKKESFPLTVTSAQKNPTAFYLCASSIGLAETQYFGPGTRLTVL.

In this sample, this clone turned up many times. Coverage ceases 3 residues before the CDR3 finishes, and the germline J gene fills in the end. The chain combines TRBV18 with TRBJ1-1; D call uncertain. The CDR3 has 14 amino acids. V was pared by 6 bases and J by 2 bases, with 13 bases between. Germline CDR1 is KGHSH and CDR2 is LQKENI. The CDR3 DNA, read in part, is TGTGCCAGCTCTCCGTCGAACAGTAACACTGAA. Translated, it gives CASSPSNSNTE. The CDR3 in its entirety is CASSPSNSNTEAFF.

Worth noting for this clone: The read stops 3 residues short of the end of the CDR3; the missing end is completed from the germline J gene. The rearrangement joins TRBV7-2 to TRBJ2-1, with 9 bases identical to TRBD2. Trimming took 0 bases from V and 1 from J; bases not matched to a gene: 7. CDR3 length: 18 amino acids. Germline V CDR1 and CDR2: SGHTA, FQGNSA. The CDR3 reads CASSLAGLAGLSYNEQFF. Incomplete CDR3 DNA: TGTGCCAGCAGCTTAGCGGGCCTAGCGGGACTGTCCTACAATGAG.

Many counts were recorded for this clone. The sequenced fragment ends 3 residues before the CDR3 boundary, so the rest is inferred from the germline J gene. V usage is TRBV2 and J usage is TRBJ1-1, with D possibly TRBD1 on 6 matching bases. The germline CDR1 and CDR2 sequences are SNHLY and FYNNEI. The length of the CDR3 is 15 residues. With 6 bases removed from V and 4 bases from J, the gap between germline ends came to 18 bases. Incomplete CDR3 DNA: TGTGCCAGCAGACCAATACTACAGGGTAGCACTGAA. Its protein product is CASRPILQGSTE. The whole CDR3 protein reads CASRPILQGSTEAFF. Together with reference TRBV2 and TRBJ1-1, the CDR3 gives the full variable domain: EPEVTQTPSHQVTQMGQEVILRCVPISNHLYFYWYRQILGQKVEFLVSFYNNEISEKSEIFDDQFSVERPDGSNFTLKIRSTKLEDSAMYFCASRPILQGSTEAFFGQGTRLTVV.

This clone was counted ten times or more. Read coverage stops 3 residues before the CDR3 terminus; the germline J gene supplies the remainder. The rearrangement links TRBV2 to TRBJ2-1, with TRBD2 matching over 10 bases. J was trimmed by 7 bases and V by 7 bases; bases with no gene match: 7. Germline V lookup: CDR1 SNHLY, CDR2 FYNNEI. This CDR3 has 14 amino acids. The chain's CDR3 is CASTGTSVINEQFF. CDR3 DNA (partial): TGTGCCAGCACCGGGACTAGCGTTATTAATGAG.

This clone was recorded at least ten times. The CDR3 extends 3 residues past the end of the read, so its final part is completed from the germline J gene. The rearrangement joins TRBV18 to TRBJ1-1, with 7 bases matching TRBD1. Looked up from germline, CDR1 is KGHSH and CDR2 is LQKENI. The CDR3 extends over 15 amino acids. The ends lost 2 bases at V and 5 bases at J; junction bases unmatched: 8. The DNA read from the CDR3 is TGTGCCAGCTCACCAGGAAGAGGGGGCGAGACTGAA. Translating gives CASSPGRGGETE. The CDR3 in its entirety is CASSPGRGGETEAFF.

This clone has ten or more counts. The CDR3 is cut off 3 residues early in the read; its end comes from the germline J gene. The rearrangement joins TRBV6-7 to TRBJ2-4; tentatively, D is TRBD2 (6 bases). TRBV6-7 is an open reading frame, and its role is uncertain. The CDR3 sequence is 16 residues long. The germline V and J ends were trimmed by 9 bases and 0 bases, with 18 bases remaining between them. The part of the CDR3 DNA that was read is TGTGCCAGTTCTCCGGGCGGGAACATAGCCAAAAACATT. Amino acids: CASSPGGNIAKNI. In full, the CDR3 reads CASSPGGNIAKNIQYF.